Ten or more counts support the clone carrying this T cell receptor (beta chain). The CDR3 covers 11 residues. Per the germline V gene, CDR1 is DFQATT and CDR2 is SNEGSKA (reference sequence). Trimming cost V 4 bases and J 9 bases, with 12 bases left between them. Disease duration under 2 months; hyperthyroidism patients were aged 18 to 65. Together with thyroid ultrasound, orbital computed tomography, serum thyroxine and TRAb, clinical symptoms were used for diagnoses. TCR beta CDR3 regions were amplified from RNA. The TCR CDR3 was amplified in a first-round RT-PCR using the HTBI primer set. Via MiXCR, TCRdb re-called the multiplex PCR reads, giving one row per CDR3 protein. The profile shows around 290,000 distinct CDR3 sequences, about an eighth of them singletons. The data are from a study of T cells in Graves' hyperthyroidism and ophthalmopathy.

Sequencing was done on a sample of blood. This clonotype originated in a woman aged 40 to 50 with Graves' hyperthyroidism. The chain combines TRBV20-1 with TRBJ1-1; D ambiguous. The CDR3 DNA sequence: TGCAGTGCTAAGTTGGGCGGGCAAGCTTTCTTT. Translating it yields CSAKLGGQAFF.